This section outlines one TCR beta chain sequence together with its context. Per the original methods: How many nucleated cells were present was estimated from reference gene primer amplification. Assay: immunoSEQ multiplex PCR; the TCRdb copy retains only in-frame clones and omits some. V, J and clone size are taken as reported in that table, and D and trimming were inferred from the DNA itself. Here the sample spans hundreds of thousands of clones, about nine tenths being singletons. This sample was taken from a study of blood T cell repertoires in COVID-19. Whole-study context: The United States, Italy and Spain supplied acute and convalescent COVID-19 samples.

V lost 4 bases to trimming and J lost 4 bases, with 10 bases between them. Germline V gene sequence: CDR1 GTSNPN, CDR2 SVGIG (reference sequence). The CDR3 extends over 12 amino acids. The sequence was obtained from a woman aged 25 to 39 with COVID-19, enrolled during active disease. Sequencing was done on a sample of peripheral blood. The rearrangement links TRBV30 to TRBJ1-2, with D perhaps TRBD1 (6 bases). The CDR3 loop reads CAWTRDTYGYTF. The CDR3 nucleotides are TGTGCCTGGACCCGGGACACCTATGGCTACACCTTC.